Presented here are 5 T cell receptor beta chains from one specimen sequenced in a study of cytomegalovirus exposure and HLA in healthy donors (dated by TCRdb to the late 2010s). The library was made by the immunoSEQ multiplex PCR assay. The multiplex PCR relied on a mix of 60 forward primers for TCR Vbeta segments and 13 reverse primers for TCR Jbeta segments. In its TCRdb copy, this immuneACCESS table keeps in-frame sequences only and misses some clones. Where compared with another copy, unresolved V genes explain less than half of these, and the others have no known cause. The sample records 150,000 to 200,000 clones, approximately 72% of which are singletons. The ten top clones hold roughly 2.5% of the sample. The sample taken for sequencing was PBMCs. The receptors were sampled from a human donor in good health.

V is TRBV5-4 and J is TRBJ1-2; 9 bases are shared with TRBD1. This CDR3 has 14 residues. Germline V gives CDR1 SGHNT, CDR2 YYREEE (reference sequence). V lost 5 bases, J lost 8 bases, and 10 bases stayed unmatched. The CDR3 spells CASSWDREWEGYTF. CDR3 in DNA: TGTGCCAGCAGTTGGGACAGGGAGTGGGAAGGCTACACCTTC.

The DNA of the CDR3 is TGTGCCAGCAGTGAAGGACAGTGGAACTATGGCTACACCTTC. Protein: CASSEGQWNYGYTF. The rearrangement uses TRBV2 and TRBJ1-2; D perhaps matches TRBD1 (5 bases). This CDR3 has 14 residues. CDR1 and CDR2 from the germline V gene are SNHLY and FYNNEI. Trimming removed 1 base from V and 2 bases from J, with 8 bases in between. Using reference TRBV2 and TRBJ1-2 for the parts outside the CDR3, the full variable domain is EPEVTQTPSHQVTQMGQEVILRCVPISNHLYFYWYRQILGQKVEFLVSFYNNEISEKSEIFDDQFSVERPDGSNFTLKIRSTKLEDSAMYFCASSEGQWNYGYTFGSGTRLTVV.

To note about this clone: At one end, the junction sequence differs from germline, possibly due to a read error. The V call is TRBV7-7, the J call TRBJ2-2; possibly TRBD2 for D (6 bases). Germline V gene lookup returns CDR1 SSHAT and CDR2 FNYEAQ (reference sequence). The CDR3 is 13 amino acids. The CDR3 DNA is TGTGCTAGCAGCGCGGCTAGCGCCGGGGAGCTGTTTTTT. The encoded protein is CASSAASAGELFF.

The rearrangement joins TRBV27 to TRBJ2-1, with 9 positions matching TRBD1. The CDR3 is 15 amino acids. Unmatched junction bases numbered 10, after V lost 7 bases and J lost 6 bases. Germline assignment: CDR1 MNHEY and CDR2 SMNVEV (reference sequence). CDR3 sequence (DNA): TGTGCCAGCAAGCCGACGGACAGGGGTTTCAATGAGCAGTTCTTC. It is translated as CASKPTDRGFNEQFF.

J is TRBJ1-2 and V is TRBV11-2; maybe TRBD1 (5 bases). V lost 8 bases, J lost 0 bases, and 13 bases lay in between. The CDR3 runs 14 residues. Per germline, CDR1 SGHAT and CDR2 FQNNGV. The CDR3 sequence: CASRGAGANYGYTF. The CDR3, as DNA: TGTGCCAGCCGCGGGGCAGGTGCTAACTATGGCTACACCTTC.